A selection of T cell receptor beta chains follows, all from one sample in a study of T-cell memory formation after mild COVID-19. One entry per CDR3 protein results from TCRdb running MiXCR on the 5' RACE reads. The top ten clones hold approximately 23% of a sample with a few hundred thousand distinct CDR3 sequences, 8% to 9% of them seen once. Sample: PBMCs or a T cell subset sorted from them (not recorded which). The receptors were gathered from a man younger than 35 who had mild COVID-19 (a few samples of this study predate the infection). Cell type and time point are not known. The CDR3 runs from the conserved cysteine through the conserved F or W. Fields, in order: V gene, D gene, clone size, J gene, CDR3 DNA, CDR3 protein. The D gene is left open where the match is weak. Clone size appears in some rows only: once, few, many, or a class for an expanded clone.

TRBV20-1	NA	few	TRBJ2-2	TGCAGTGTGGGAAGATACACCGGGGAGCTGTTTTTT	CSVGRYTGELFF
TRBV27	NA	many	TRBJ2-7	TGTGCCAGCAGTTTAGGACCCACAGGCTACTACGAGCAGTACTTC	CASSLGPTGYYEQYF
TRBV6-6	TRBD2	NA	TRBJ2-7	TGTGCCAGCAGCCCCCTAATCGGGAGCGGGGCAAGCGAGCAGTACTTC	CASSPLIGSGASEQYF
TRBV7-2	NA	few	TRBJ2-7	TGTGCCAGCAGCTTGAGTCCCTCCTCGGGGGAGCAGTACTTC	CASSLSPSSGEQYF
TRBV6-6	NA	many	TRBJ2-7	TGTGCCAGCAGTAACGGGGAGAGCTCCTACGAGCAGTACTTC	CASSNGESSYEQYF
TRBV10-3	NA	few	TRBJ2-3	TGTGCCATCAGGGGGGCGACTCCCGATACGCAGTATTTT	CAIRGATPDTQYF
TRBV5-6	TRBD2	many	TRBJ2-5	TGTGCCAGCAGCTCATTAGGGACTACCAGAGAGACCCAGTACTTC	CASSSLGTTRETQYF
TRBV7-3	NA	many	TRBJ2-3	TGTGCCAGCAGCTTGGCCCGGGGGGATACGCAGTATTTT	CASSLARGDTQYF
TRBV5-6	NA	few	TRBJ1-5	TGTGCCAGCAGCGTCGCGGGGCCCAATCAGCCCCAGCATTTT	CASSVAGPNQPQHF
TRBV6-6	NA	few	TRBJ1-2	TGTGCCAGCAGTTACTTGGTGGCGAATGGCTACACCTTC	CASSYLVANGYTF
TRBV7-2	TRBD1	few	TRBJ1-2	TGTGCCAGCAGCTTATTGACAGGGGGGGACTATGGCTACACCTTC	CASSLLTGGDYGYTF
TRBV20-1	NA	NA	TRBJ2-4	TGCAGTGCCCCCCGGCGAGCAGCCAAAAACATTCAGTACTTC	CSAPRRAAKNIQYF
TRBV12-3/TRBV12-4	NA	NA	TRBJ2-5	TGTGCCAGCAGTTTAATCGGTCCATCGGCGACCCAGTACTTC	CASSLIGPSATQYF
TRBV10-3	NA	NA	TRBJ2-5	TGTGCCATCAGCGGGGGTGAGACCCAGTACTTC	CAISGGETQYF
TRBV11-3	NA	NA	TRBJ2-2	TGTGCCAGCAGCTTTGCGGGTTTGGCCGGGGAGCTGTTTTTT	CASSFAGLAGELFF
TRBV7-6	TRBD2	few	TRBJ2-2	TGTGCCAGCAGCTTATCGCCTAGCGGGGAGAACACCGGGGAGCTGTTTTTT	CASSLSPSGENTGELFF
TRBV20-1	TRBD1	NA	TRBJ1-1	TGCAGTGCAGGGGGACAGGGACTGAACACTGAAGCTTTCTTT	CSAGGQGLNTEAFF
TRBV14	NA	NA	TRBJ2-5	TGTGCCAGCAGCCTCGTGACGACAGTTGAGACCCAGTACTTC	CASSLVTTVETQYF
TRBV9	NA	few	TRBJ1-6	TGTGCCAGCAGCGTAGCTAGGGATTCACCCCTCCACTTT	CASSVARDSPLHF
TRBV7-2	NA	NA	TRBJ1-2	TGTGCCAGCAGCGTTGCTGGCTCATTCAGGGTAAATGGCTACACCTTC	CASSVAGSFRVNGYTF
TRBV7-2	TRBD1	many	TRBJ1-2	TGTGCCAGCAGCCAGGGACAGGGCTATGGCTACACCTTC	CASSQGQGYGYTF